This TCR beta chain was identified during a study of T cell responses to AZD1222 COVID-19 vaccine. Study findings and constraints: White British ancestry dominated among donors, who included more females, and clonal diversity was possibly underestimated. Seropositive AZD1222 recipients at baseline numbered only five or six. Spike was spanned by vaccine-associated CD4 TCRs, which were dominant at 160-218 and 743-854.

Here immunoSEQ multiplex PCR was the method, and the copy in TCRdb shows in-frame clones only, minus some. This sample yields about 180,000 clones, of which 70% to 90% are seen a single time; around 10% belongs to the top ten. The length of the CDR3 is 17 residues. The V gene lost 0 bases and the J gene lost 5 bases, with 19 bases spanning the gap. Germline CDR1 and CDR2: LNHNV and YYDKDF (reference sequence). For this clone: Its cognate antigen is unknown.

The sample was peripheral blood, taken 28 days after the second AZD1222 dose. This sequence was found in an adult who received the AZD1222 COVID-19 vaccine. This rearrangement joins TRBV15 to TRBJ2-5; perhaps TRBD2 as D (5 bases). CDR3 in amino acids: CATSRDGRVGVGETQYF. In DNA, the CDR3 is TGTGCCACCAGCAGAGATGGGCGTGTCGGGGTCGGGGAGACCCAGTACTTC.